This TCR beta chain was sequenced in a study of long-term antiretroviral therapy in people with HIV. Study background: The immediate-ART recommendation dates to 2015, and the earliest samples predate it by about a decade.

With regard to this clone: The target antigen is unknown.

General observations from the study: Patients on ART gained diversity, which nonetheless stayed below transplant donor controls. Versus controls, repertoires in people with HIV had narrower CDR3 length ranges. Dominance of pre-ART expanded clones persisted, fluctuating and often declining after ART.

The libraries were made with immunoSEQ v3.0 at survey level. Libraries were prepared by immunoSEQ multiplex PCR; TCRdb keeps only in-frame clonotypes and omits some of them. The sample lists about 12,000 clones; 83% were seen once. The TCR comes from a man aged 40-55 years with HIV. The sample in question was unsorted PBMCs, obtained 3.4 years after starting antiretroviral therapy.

The CDR3 region is CASSLRTGQTNEKLFF. CDR3 coding DNA: TGTGCCAGCAGCTTAAGAACCGGACAGACTAATGAAAAACTGTTTTTT. The chain is built from TRBV5-4 and TRBJ1-4; the D gene is possibly TRBD1 (6 bases). The CDR3 is made up of 16 amino acids. Germline V lookup: CDR1 SGHNT, CDR2 YYREEE (reference sequence). Deletions cut 2 bases from V and 2 bases from J, with 13 bases between.